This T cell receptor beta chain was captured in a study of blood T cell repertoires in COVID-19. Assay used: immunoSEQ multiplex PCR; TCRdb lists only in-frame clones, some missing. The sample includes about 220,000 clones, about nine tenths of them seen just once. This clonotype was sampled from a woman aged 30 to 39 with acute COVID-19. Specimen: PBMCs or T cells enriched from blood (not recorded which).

The CDR3 here is CASSRRDGTGSTDTQYF. Written as DNA, the CDR3 is TGTGCCAGCAGCCGCCGAGATGGGACAGGGAGCACAGATACGCAGTATTTT. The rearrangement uses TRBV7-2 and TRBJ2-3; 9 bases fit TRBD1. V lost 5 bases and J lost 0; bases outside the gene matches: 9. Per germline, CDR1 SGHTA and CDR2 FQGNSA. The CDR3 loop spans 17 amino acids.